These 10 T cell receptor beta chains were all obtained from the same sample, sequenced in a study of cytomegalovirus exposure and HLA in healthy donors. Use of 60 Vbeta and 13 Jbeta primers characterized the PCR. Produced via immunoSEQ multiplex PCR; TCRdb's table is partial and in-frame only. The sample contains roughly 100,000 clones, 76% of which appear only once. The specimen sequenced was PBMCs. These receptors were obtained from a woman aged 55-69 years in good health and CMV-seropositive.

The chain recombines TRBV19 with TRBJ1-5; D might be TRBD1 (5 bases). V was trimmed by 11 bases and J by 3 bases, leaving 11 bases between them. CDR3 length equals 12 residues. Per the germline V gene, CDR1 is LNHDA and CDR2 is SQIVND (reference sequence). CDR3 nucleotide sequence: TGTGCCGGGGGACTTAACAATCAGCCCCAGCATTTT. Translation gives CAGGLNNQPQHF. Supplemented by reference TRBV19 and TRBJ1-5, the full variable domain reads DGGITQSPKYLFRKEGQNVTLSCEQNLNHDAMYWYRQDPGQGLRLIYYSQIVNDFQKGDIAEGYSVSREKKESFPLTVTSAQKNPTAFYLCAGGLNNQPQHFGDGTRLSIL.

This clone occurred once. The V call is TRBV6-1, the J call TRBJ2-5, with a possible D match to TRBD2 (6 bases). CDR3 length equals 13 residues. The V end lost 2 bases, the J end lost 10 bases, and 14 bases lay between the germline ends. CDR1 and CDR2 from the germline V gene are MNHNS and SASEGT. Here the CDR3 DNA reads TGTGCCAGCAGTGAAATTGTTAGCGGACGCCAGTACTTC. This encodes CASSEIVSGRQYF.

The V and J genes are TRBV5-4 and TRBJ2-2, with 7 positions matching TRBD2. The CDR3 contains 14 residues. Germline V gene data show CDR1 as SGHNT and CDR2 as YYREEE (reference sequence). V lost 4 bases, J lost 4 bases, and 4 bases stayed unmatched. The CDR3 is CASSRSGVTGELFF. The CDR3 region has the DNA TGTGCCAGCAGCCGAAGCGGGGTCACCGGGGAGCTGTTTTTT.

The CDR3 is CASSGGPGAHEQYF. The CDR3 DNA is TGCGCCAGCAGTGGTGGCCCAGGGGCCCACGAGCAGTACTTC. V is TRBV10-1 and J is TRBJ2-7, with D tentatively TRBD1 (6 bases). Trimming stripped 4 bases from V and 5 bases from J, with 15 bases between. CDR3 length equals 14 residues. Germline V gives CDR1 WNHNN, CDR2 SYGVQD (reference sequence).

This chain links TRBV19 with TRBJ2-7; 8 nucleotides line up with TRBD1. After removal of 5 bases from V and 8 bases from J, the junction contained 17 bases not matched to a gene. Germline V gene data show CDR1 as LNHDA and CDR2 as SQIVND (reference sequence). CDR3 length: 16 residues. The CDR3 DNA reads TGTGCCAGTAGTGCCTGGGACAGGTTACCCTCTAGCCAGCAGTACTTC. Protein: CASSAWDRLPSSQQYF. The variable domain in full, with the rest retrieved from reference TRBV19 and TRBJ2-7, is DGGITQSPKYLFRKEGQNVTLSCEQNLNHDAMYWYRQDPGQGLRLIYYSQIVNDFQKGDIAEGYSVSREKKESFPLTVTSAQKNPTAFYLCASSAWDRLPSSQQYFGPGTRLTVT.

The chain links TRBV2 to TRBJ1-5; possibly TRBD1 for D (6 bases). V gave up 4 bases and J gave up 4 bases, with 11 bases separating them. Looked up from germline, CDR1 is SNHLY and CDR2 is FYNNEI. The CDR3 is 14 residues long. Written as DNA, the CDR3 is TGTGCCAGCAGTGGGACAGTCAATAATCAGCCCCAGCATTTT. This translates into CASSGTVNNQPQHF.

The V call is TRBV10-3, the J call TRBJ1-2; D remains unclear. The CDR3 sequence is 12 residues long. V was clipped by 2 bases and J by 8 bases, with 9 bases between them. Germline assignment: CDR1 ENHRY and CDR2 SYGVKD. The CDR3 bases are TGTGCCATCAGTGAGATCGAACGGGGCTACACCTTC. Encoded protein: CAISEIERGYTF.

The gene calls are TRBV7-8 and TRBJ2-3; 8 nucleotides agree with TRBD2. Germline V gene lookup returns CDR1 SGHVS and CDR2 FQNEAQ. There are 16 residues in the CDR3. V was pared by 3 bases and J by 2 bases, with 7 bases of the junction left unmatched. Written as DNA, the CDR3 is TGTGCCAGCAGCTTTCTGGCTAGCGGGCTCACAGATACGCAGTATTTT. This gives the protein CASSFLASGLTDTQYF.

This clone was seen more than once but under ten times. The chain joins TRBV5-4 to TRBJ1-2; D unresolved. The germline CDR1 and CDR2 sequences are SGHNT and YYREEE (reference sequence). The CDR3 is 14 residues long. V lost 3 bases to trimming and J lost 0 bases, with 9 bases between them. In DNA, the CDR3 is TGTGCCAGCAGCTCCTATTTAACTAACTATGGCTACACCTTC. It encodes CASSSYLTNYGYTF.

The CDR3 DNA sequence: TGCGCCAGCAGCCAAGGGCTCAGGGGACCTACCTTACGAGGCTATAGCAATCAGCCCCAGCATTTT. It yields the protein CASSQGLRGPTLRGYSNQPQHF. The V gene is TRBV4-1, the J gene TRBJ1-5, with a tentative D call TRBD1 (6 bases). This CDR3 has 22 residues. Looked up from germline, CDR1 is MGHRA and CDR2 is YSYEKL. V was cut by 1 base and J by 0 bases, with 28 bases left in between.